This T cell receptor beta chain emerged from a study of control samples from healthy donors and cancer patients. This clone was recorded only once. Data came from immunoSEQ multiplex PCR; TCRdb stores just in-frame clones and leaves some out. The sample records fewer than 300,000 clones, roughly 87% being singletons. The CDR3 has 13 amino acids. With 1 base removed from V and 0 bases from J, the gap between germline ends came to 6 bases. Germline CDR1 reads SQVTM; CDR2 reads ANQGSEA. This TCR was sampled from a woman aged 55-69 years with lung cancer. V usage is TRBV29-1 and J usage is TRBJ1-1; D remains ambiguous. Sequenced input: PBMCs. The CDR3 here is CSVEVTMNTEAFF. CDR3 in DNA: TGCAGCGTTGAAGTAACTATGAACACTGAAGCTTTCTTT. Based on the CDR3 plus reference TRBV29-1 and TRBJ1-1, the full variable domain is SAVISQKPSRDICQRGTSLTIQCQVDSQVTMMFWYRQQPGQSLTLIATANQGSEATYESGFVIDKFPISRPNLTFSTLTVSNMSPEDSSIYLCSVEVTMNTEAFFGQGTRLTVV.